This TCR beta chain was recovered during a study of cytomegalovirus exposure and HLA in healthy donors. Study-level points and caveats: Earlier analysis found most TCR beta V segments productive about 87% or about 30% of the time. According to reports, the classifier identified cytomegalovirus status with high specificity and sensitivity. The authors later linked a missense DCLRE1C variant to TCR beta V- and J-gene trimming.

The germline gives CDR1 MDHEN, CDR2 SYDVKM. After removal of 4 bases from V and 2 bases from J, the junction contained 7 bases not matched to a gene. The CDR3 covers 16 residues. As concerns this clone: What it binds is not known.

PCR involved 60 Vbeta and 13 Jbeta primers. Assay used: immunoSEQ multiplex PCR; TCRdb lists only in-frame clones, some missing. The sample contains under 250,000 clones, around 85% of which appear only once. The rearrangement uses TRBV28 and TRBJ1-2; TRBD1 aligns across 10 bases. The sample taken for sequencing was PBMCs. This clonotype was sampled from a woman aged 50 to 65 in good health and CMV-seronegative. The CDR3 loop is CASSSPRGQGNYGYTF. The CDR3, as DNA: TGTGCCAGCAGTTCTCCCAGGGGACAGGGGAACTATGGCTACACCTTC.